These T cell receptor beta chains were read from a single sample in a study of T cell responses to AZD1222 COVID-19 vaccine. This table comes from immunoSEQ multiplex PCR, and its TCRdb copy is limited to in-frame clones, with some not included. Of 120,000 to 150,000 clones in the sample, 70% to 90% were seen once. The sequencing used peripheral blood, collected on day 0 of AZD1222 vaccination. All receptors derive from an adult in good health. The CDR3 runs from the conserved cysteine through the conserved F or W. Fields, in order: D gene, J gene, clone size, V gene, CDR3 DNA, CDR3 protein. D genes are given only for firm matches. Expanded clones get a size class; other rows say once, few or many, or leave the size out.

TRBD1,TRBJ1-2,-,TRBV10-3,TGTGCCATCAGTGGTTTGGGACAGGGGGCGGCTGGCTACACCTTC,CAISGLGQGAAGYTF
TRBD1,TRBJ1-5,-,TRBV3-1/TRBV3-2,TGTGCCAGCAGCCAGGGACAGGGAGGCAATCAGCCCCAGCATTTT,CASSQGQGGNQPQHF
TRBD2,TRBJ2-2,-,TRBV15,TGTGCCACCAGCAGTAGAGCGGGAGGTAACACCGGGGAGCTGTTTTTT,CATSSRAGGNTGELFF
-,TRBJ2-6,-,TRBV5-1,TGCGCCAGCAGCTTGGAAGGTGCTGGGGCCAACGTCCTGACTTTC,CASSLEGAGANVLTF
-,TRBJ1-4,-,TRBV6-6,TGTGCCAGCAGTTCCATTAATGAAAAACTGTTTTTT,CASSSINEKLFF
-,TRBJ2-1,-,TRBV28,TGTGCCAGCAGGGAAGAGGCGGACGAGGTGAATGAGCAGTTCTTC,CASREEADEVNEQFF
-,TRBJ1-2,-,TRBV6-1,TGTGCCAGCAGTGAAGGTGTCTCACCGGAACCCTATGGCTACACCTTC,CASSEGVSPEPYGYTF
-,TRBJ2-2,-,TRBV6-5,TGTGCCAGCAGTTACCGCACCACTGGCGGGGAGCTGTTTTTT,CASSYRTTGGELFF
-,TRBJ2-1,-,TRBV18,TGTGCCAGCTCACCCCTTGGACTGGAACTCTACAATGAGCAGTTCTTC,CASSPLGLELYNEQFF
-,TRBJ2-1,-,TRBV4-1,TGCGCCAGCAGCCAAGCCGGGGCGGGGTACAATGAGCAGTTCTTC,CASSQAGAGYNEQFF
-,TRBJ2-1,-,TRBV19,TGTGCCAGTAGTATCCCACCCTACTACAATGAGCAGTTCTTC,CASSIPPYYNEQFF
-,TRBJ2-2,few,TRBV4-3,TGCGCCAGCAGCCAAGATGCCGATAACACCGGGGAGCTGTTTTTT,CASSQDADNTGELFF
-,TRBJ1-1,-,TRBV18,TGTGCCAGCTCATCCAAACAAGGGACGGCTGAAGCTTTCTTT,CASSSKQGTAEAFF
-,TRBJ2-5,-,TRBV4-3,TGCGCCAGCAGCCAAACAACAGGGAGTTCGGAGACCCAGTACTTC,CASSQTTGSSETQYF
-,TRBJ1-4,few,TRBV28,TGTGCCAGCGCTTGGGGTCTGACTAATGAAAAACTGTTTTTT,CASAWGLTNEKLFF
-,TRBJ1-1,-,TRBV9,TGTGCCAGCGGGGGTCAGGGGAACACTGAAGCTTTCTTT,CASGGQGNTEAFF
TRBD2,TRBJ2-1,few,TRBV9,TGTGCCAGCAGCCCGACCATAGCGGGAGGGTTGGACAATGAGCAGTTCTTC,CASSPTIAGGLDNEQFF
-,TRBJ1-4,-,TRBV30,TGTGCCTGGAGTATGAGCCACCCATCGGGTGAAAAACTGTTTTTT,CAWSMSHPSGEKLFF
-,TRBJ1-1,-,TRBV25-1,TGTGCCAGCTTCTCGGGGAACACTGAAGCTTTCTTT,CASFSGNTEAFF
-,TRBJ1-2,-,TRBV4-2,TGTGCCAGCAGCCAAGTAGGGAGGGAAGGCTACACCTTC,CASSQVGREGYTF
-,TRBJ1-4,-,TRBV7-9,TGTGCCAGCAGCGTTGTGCGCACAGGGAGGGCGGGAGAAAAACTGTTTTTT,CASSVVRTGRAGEKLFF
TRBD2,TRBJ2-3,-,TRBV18,TGTGCCAGCTCAACCAGGCCTAGCGGGCAAACTAGCACAGATACGCAGTATTTT,CASSTRPSGQTSTDTQYF
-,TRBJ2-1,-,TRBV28,TGTGCCAGCAGTCATAGTTGGGGCGCTTACAATGAGCAGTTCTTC,CASSHSWGAYNEQFF
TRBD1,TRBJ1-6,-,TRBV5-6,TGTGCCAGCAGCTTGGTATTGTCGGGACAGTTAAATTCACCCCTCCACTTT,CASSLVLSGQLNSPLHF
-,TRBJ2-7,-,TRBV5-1,TGCGCCAGCAGCCCGGGGACCTACGAGCAGTACTTC,CASSPGTYEQYF
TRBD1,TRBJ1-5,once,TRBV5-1,TGCGCCAGCAGCTTGGTAAGCCCCATAACAGGGGGCAATCAGCCCCAGCATTTT,CASSLVSPITGGNQPQHF
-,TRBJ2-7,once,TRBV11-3,TGTGCCAGCGGTTTAAGCTCCTACGAGCAGTACTTC,CASGLSSYEQYF
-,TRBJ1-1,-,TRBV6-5,TGTGCCAGTGGGGACCGGATGAACACTGAAGCTTTCTTT,CASGDRMNTEAFF
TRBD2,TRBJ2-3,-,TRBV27,TGTGCCAGCAGTTTATTCCCGACTAGCGGGAGAGGCTCAGATACGCAGTATTTT,CASSLFPTSGRGSDTQYF
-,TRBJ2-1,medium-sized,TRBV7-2,TGTGCCAGCACCTTAGCAGCAGGGTCCTACAATGAGCAGTTCTTC,CASTLAAGSYNEQFF
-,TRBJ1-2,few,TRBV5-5,TGTGCCAGCAGCCCCGGGGGGGCCAGTTATGGCTACACCTTC,CASSPGGASYGYTF
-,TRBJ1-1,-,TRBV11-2,TGTGCCAGCAGCTTAGTGTGGGGTGGAGTTTCTGAAGCTTTCTTT,CASSLVWGGVSEAFF
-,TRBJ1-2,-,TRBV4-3,TGCGCCAGCAGCCAACCACTACAGGGAAAAGATGGCTACACCTTC,CASSQPLQGKDGYTF
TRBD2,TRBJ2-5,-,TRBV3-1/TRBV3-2,TGTGCCAGCAGCCAAGATCGACGAGCGGGAGGTCGGGAGACCCAGTACTTC,CASSQDRRAGGRETQYF
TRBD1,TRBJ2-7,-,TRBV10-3,TGTGCCATCAGTGAGTCGGTTTTAGGGACAGGGGGCGAGCAGTACTTC,CAISESVLGTGGEQYF
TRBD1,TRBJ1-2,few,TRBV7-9,TGTGCCAGCAGCTTAGCGGGACAGAGTTATGGCTACACCTTC,CASSLAGQSYGYTF